This T cell receptor (beta chain) comes out of a study of radiation and T cells in renal cell carcinoma (dated by TCRdb to between 2020 and 2021). For the study in its entirety: Samples were obtained from a clinical trial, in which 15 Gy stereotactic body radiation therapy was delivered to primary renal cell carcinomas and nephrectomy was performed 4 weeks later. A total of 4,016,671 unique CDR3 nucleotide sequences, encoding 2.7 million or so unique CDR3 amino acid sequences, were found across all 55 or so samples. In total, some 50 samples underwent TCR beta sequencing: some 26 tumors plus 27 peripheral blood samples. The research as a whole found: Top tumor clonotypes rose in blood from baseline to 2 weeks post-radiation, then contracted by 4 weeks, suggesting transient expansion of tumor-resident clones. Changes in the blood repertoire were not tracked past 4 weeks after treatment. Because pretreatment tumor biopsies were not available, the study could not determine whether clonotypes were already present within the tumor at baseline. Because the trial had a single-armed design, the trial could not examine how radiation dose or scheduling affected the TCR repertoire.

This sample's time point label indicates: baseline pretreatment blood. In light of the paper, this sample's treatment or condition label describes: 15 Gy SBRT to primary tumor, nephrectomy 4 weeks later. To follow tumor-enriched clonotypes, serial peripheral blood was collected from radiation-treated patients at baseline and at 2 weeks and 4 weeks after SBRT. All patients had renal cell carcinoma with clear cell pathology. Genomic DNA for TCR sequencing was prepared using the QIAamp DNA Blood Mini Kit (Qiagen). The analyses included just those samples that passed every quality control check. TCR beta libraries were generated from genomic DNA with the immunoSEQ kit, following the manufacturer's recommendations. To prepare the libraries, a first multiplex PCR with proprietary primers was run, followed by a second PCR that added unique barcodes, and a bead cleanup was done after each round. Each sample batch included a kit-provided positive control reaction and a negative control reaction. The final libraries were assessed on an Agilent 4200 TapeStation D1000 ScreenTape, pooled by volume, and quantified by qPCR. Sequencing was performed on an Illumina NextSeq500 using a MidOutput 150-cycle cartridge, with 156 Read1 cycles, 15 Index1 cycles, and the kit custom primers. The pooled library was loaded at 0.9 to 1 pM with an approximately 20% PhiX control spike-in. For the original study's pipeline: Vendor-processed data were analyzed in R, and a clonotype was defined as all T cells sharing the same CDR3 nucleotide sequence. In the clone abundance analyses, frequencies in each sample were normalized to that sample's 10,000 most abundant clones. Before analysis, public T cell clones were removed, and these numbered fewer than six per sample on average. Tumor-enriched clonotypes and baseline blood-enriched clonotypes were defined as those with an abundance difference of at least 32-fold between compartments. A beta-binomial differential abundance model was used to identify clonotypes that were expanded or contracted between blood time points. Tumor-blood repertoire similarity was measured with the Baroni-Urbani and Buser coefficient, and group comparisons used two-tailed Wilcoxon tests in R. The source is immuneACCESS, and TCRdb retained only in-frame sequences with V and J called. Part of the clones is not carried over; for the studies checked, unresolved V genes explain less than half of this, and the remainder is unexplained. Clone size and the V and J calls come from that table; the DNA yielded D and trimming. The sample table contains about 140,000 clones; only one count was recorded for roughly 85% of them. Around 21% of the sample rests with the top ten.

About this clone itself: No cognate antigen has been identified for it. Per-base qualities were not stored, and no clone one base away is much larger.

The material was blood, obtained from a patient whose treatment included radiotherapy and nephrectomy. The receptor was isolated from a woman aged 50 to 60 with renal cell carcinoma.

The DNA is TGTGCCAGCAGCGTAGGACTAGCGGACTACGAGCAGTACTTC. This yields the protein CASSVGLADYEQYF. The rearranged chain carries TRBV9 and TRBJ2-7, with 9 middle bases fitting TRBD2. The CDR3 has 14 amino acids, counting the end cysteine and phenylalanine. CDR3 DNA is the only sequence kept; it has 42 bases, read in frame from the first base. CDR1 and CDR2, per the germline V gene, are SGDLS and YYNGEE. V and J are trimmed by 0 bases and 3 bases, and the gene matches miss 1 base of the junction.